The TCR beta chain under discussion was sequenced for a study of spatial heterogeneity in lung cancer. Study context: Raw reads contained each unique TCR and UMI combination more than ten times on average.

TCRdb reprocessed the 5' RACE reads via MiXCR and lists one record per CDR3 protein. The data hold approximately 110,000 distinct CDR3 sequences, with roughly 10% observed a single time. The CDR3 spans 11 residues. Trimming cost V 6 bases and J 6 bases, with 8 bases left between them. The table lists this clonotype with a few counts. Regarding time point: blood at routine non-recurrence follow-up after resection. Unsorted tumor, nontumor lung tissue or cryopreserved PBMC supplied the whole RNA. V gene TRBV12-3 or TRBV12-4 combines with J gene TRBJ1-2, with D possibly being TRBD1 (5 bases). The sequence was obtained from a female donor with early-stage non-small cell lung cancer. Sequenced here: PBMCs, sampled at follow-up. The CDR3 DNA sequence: TGTGCCAGCAGAGGGGAGGATGGCTACACCTTC. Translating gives CASRGEDGYTF.